This T cell receptor beta chain was profiled in a study of cytomegalovirus exposure and HLA in healthy donors (dated by TCRdb to 2015 to 2018). With regard to the full study: According to an earlier analysis of 550 to 700 of the donors, some 180 million T cells yielded 90 million to 140 million unique TCR beta sequences and less than 300 Gb of sequence data. Roughly 300 gigabases of sequencing data and approximately 92 million unique TCR sequences made up an early release that covered fewer than 650 HLA-typed donors. The genetic ancestry cluster associated with self-reported Caucasian donors included 70% to 85% of the roughly 400 genotyped donors. The study was designed to test whether signatures of past pathogen exposure could be identified by cataloging public T cell receptors. The study used immunosequencing to profile the T cell repertoires of 600 to 850 subjects and linked those repertoires to cytomegalovirus serostatus. A separate validation cohort of 100 to 150 different subjects was used in addition to the 666-subject first cohort. To predict cytomegalovirus infection status, the study combined high-throughput TCR immunosequencing, statistical association of individual TCRs with disease status, and machine learning. A later analysis re-examined previously published TCR beta repertoires from around 670 donors and added high-resolution HLA genotyping to investigate patterns of TCR occurrence. Rather than using new phenotypic data, the later analysis identified candidate immune exposures from TCR beta sequences and from how often those sequences occurred across donors. In an earlier analysis of over 550 of the donors, high-throughput TCR beta sequencing was used to judge whether each TCR beta V gene segment behaved as functional or pseudogenic. Donor age, sex, ethnicity and CMV serostatus were collected together with the repertoire data. In a later genetic analysis, genome-wide SNP genotypes for about three fifths of the 666 donors were used, and that subset was treated as a discovery cohort. Every repertoire in the discovery cohort had been generated on one and the same sequencing platform. HLA typing covered class I and class II loci at four-digit resolution. The number of typed donors differed by locus: roughly 629-630 for A, B, C, DRB1 and DQB1; about 520 for DQA1; 606 for DPA1; and about 450 for DPB1. Four or five DR-DQ haplotypes were treated as single units for association and clustering because of strong linkage in the cohort. On average, around 230,000 unique TCR beta nucleotide sequences were sequenced per donor among 350 to 400 genotyped donors of the cohort, with 15% to 20% of those sequences being non-productive.

Here is what the overall study found, with its caveats: This cohort had only TCR beta chains sequenced, and the lack of alpha or paired-chain data limited which features could be detected. In a later analysis, over 15,000 TCR beta sequences were associated with specific HLA alleles at a false discovery rate of 0.05. A total of 150 to 200 TCR beta chains were listed by the study as associated with cytomegalovirus. The classifier was reported to diagnose cytomegalovirus status with high specificity and sensitivity in both the original and validation cohorts. In vitro tests confirmed that a few of the cytomegalovirus-associated TCR beta chains recognize cytomegalovirus antigens. Immune exposure information for the cohort was limited to CMV serostatus. In a later genetic analysis, a missense DCLRE1C variant was associated with V-gene and J-gene trimming of TCR beta chains, and the association was replicated in an independent cohort. Because HLA typing was unavailable for some donors at each locus, only the typed subset was used in association tests. Most CMV-associated TCR beta chains appeared to be HLA-restricted in a later analysis, and the HLA associations seemed to be driven largely by CMV exposure. Broadly in line with IMGT annotations, most TCR beta V segments showed up in productive rearrangements about 90% or about 30% of the time in an earlier analysis of roughly 590 of the donors. A later genetic analysis reported fewer N-insertions in productive TCRs among donors in an Asian-associated ancestry cluster than the roughly 700-donor mean. Several of the top co-occurrence clusters appeared to be linked to parvovirus B19, influenza, CMV and Epstein-Barr virus, according to a later analysis. The earlier analysis of approximately 540 of the donors excluded fewer than 20 rarely observed V segments, including chromosome 9 orphons, because counts were too low. While some public TCRs were present in many individuals, most TCR sequences turned up only very rarely across donors. Some IMGT-functional V segments, including TRBV6-2 and TRBV6-3, could not be told apart with the 87-base-pair reads, so those segments were excluded. Linkage disequilibrium might explain the correlated functional status among segregating V segments, but an unknown experimental factor could not be ruled out. In a later analysis, the rate of TCR association differed among HLA loci, with DRB1 alleles having the most associated TCRs and HLA-C alleles having the fewest. When HLA alleles, especially DR and DQ, strongly co-occurred, TCR associations were difficult to assign to individual alleles. In a later analysis, HLA-associated TCR beta chains were found to be more clonally expanded and to have lower generation probabilities than equally common non-associated chains. A further reported finding was that TCR beta sequences accurately predicted the HLA-A and HLA-B alleles for most subjects in the first cohort. Presence/absence analyses assumed roughly uniform sequencing depth across donors, an assumption that may not hold. A cluster of highly shared sequence variants was judged likely to be a technical artifact of the sequencing pipeline. The authors suggested that the approach could potentially be generalized to other disease states and immunological phenotypes.

The library was produced with the immunoSEQ multiplex PCR assay. The multiplex PCR relied on a mix of 60 forward primers for TCR Vbeta segments and 13 reverse primers for TCR Jbeta segments. The CDR3 region of rearranged TCR beta genes was amplified from genomic DNA with a multiplex PCR assay. Amplified TCR beta libraries were sequenced as 87-base-pair reads on the Illumina HiSeq System. Concerning the study's data processing: A later analysis tallied tens of millions of unique TCR beta chains across the 640 or so repertoires, and about 12 million of those chains were shared by two or more donors. To remove PCR and sequencing errors, raw reads were error-corrected and collapsed into unique sequences using a nearest-neighbor algorithm that merged closely related sequences. To assign V, D and J gene segments, CDR3 sequences were aligned to IMGT reference sequences. Each retained sequence needed at least a six-nucleotide match to both a V gene segment and a J gene segment. Rearrangements were classified as productive when the CDR3 lacked stop codons and remained in frame with V and J, and all other rearrangements were classified as non-productive. Following IMGT convention, CDR3 was defined as the stretch from the second conserved V-encoded cysteine up to the conserved J-encoded phenylalanine. In an earlier analysis of more than 550 of the donors, sequences lacking an unambiguous match to a single V gene segment were excluded. An earlier analysis of around 600 of the donors classified V segments as functional when productive rearrangements were above 56.7% and as segregating when the standard deviation between donors was above 5%. A statistical classification framework was developed to diagnose cytomegalovirus status using the catalog of TCR beta chain sequences. In a later analysis, TCR nucleotide sequences were compared against IMGT/GENE-DB human TR gene sequences so that V and J genes could be assigned. A later analysis assigned CDR3 sequences and most-parsimonious VDJ recombination scenarios with the TCRdist pipeline. In a later analysis, each TCR beta chain was defined by its CDR3 amino acid sequence together with its V-gene family, and reads without a unique V-gene family were excluded. A later analysis removed several hundred highly shared, low-generation-probability nucleotide sequences to deal with suspected cross-contamination and a sequencing artifact. In a later analysis, a clonal expansion index for each public chain was calculated from normalized within-repertoire ranks of inferred template counts. Generation probabilities in a later analysis came from a VDJ recombination model fitted to out-of-frame rearrangements, and those results were checked against IGoR. In a later analysis, hypergeometric tests were used to score TCR-TCR, TCR-HLA and TCR-CMV co-occurrence, with a repertoire-size bias correction applied to TCR pairs. In a later analysis, false discovery rates were estimated by permuting HLA or CMV assignments 20 times. A later analysis grouped co-occurring TCRs with DBSCAN, adding TCRdist sequence similarity when clustering within HLA-allele-positive subsets. Repertoires with fewer than 30,000 or more than 120,000 public chains were left out of co-occurrence clustering, as were several repertoires with anomalous nucleotide sharing. TCRdb re-hosts the immuneACCESS table, in-frame sequences only. Its copies lack some clones; in the studies checked, an unresolved V gene accounts for under half of them, and the cause for the rest is not known. The V and J calls and clone size are taken from that table; D and trimming were inferred from the DNA. Recorded for this sample are about 110,000 clones; 65% to 85% of them occurred a single time. The ten largest make up about 2.5% of the sample.

As concerns this clone: Which antigen it targets is not known. Qualities for individual bases were not recorded, and no much larger clone is one base off.

The CDR3 runs 13 amino acids, cysteine and phenylalanine included. Only the CDR3 DNA is retained, 39 bases long and in frame from the first base. V and J are trimmed by 11 bases and 7 bases, and the gene matches miss 7 bases of the junction. CDR1 and CDR2 are read off the germline V gene as MNHNS and SASEGT. The cohort comprised 670 or so healthy bone marrow donors. All cohort members were sampled while nominally healthy, although unrecorded immune exposures were likely present. The donor tested CMV seronegative and was one of the 352 seronegative cohort members. Each donor provided a peripheral blood sample, and peripheral blood mononuclear cells were used for TCR beta sequencing. The Qiagen DNeasy Blood Extraction Kit was used to extract genomic DNA from the blood cell samples.

This sequence uses TRBV6-1 and TRBJ2-2; 10 of the junction bases match TRBD1. This clonotype was obtained from a man aged 18 to 30 in good health and CMV-seronegative. Sample: PBMCs. At the DNA level, the sequence is TGTGCCTGCCGACAGGGGGCTGTCGGGGAGCTGTTTTTT. It specifies CACRQGAVGELFF.